This T cell receptor (beta chain) was observed in a study of blood T cell repertoires in COVID-19. Living in about two dozen US areas, the participants were between roughly 18 and 90 years of age. Participants' own reports of clinical history determined their cohort assignment. Two consecutive negative NP/OP PCR tests, clearance, or resolved symptoms defined Cohort 3 recovery. Per the authors' pipeline: Counts of nucleated cells, estimated from reference gene primer amplification, were obtained. Produced via immunoSEQ multiplex PCR; TCRdb's table is partial and in-frame only. V and J calls and clone size come straight from that table; D and trimming were deduced from the DNA. The sample includes fewer than 500,000 clones, 75% to 90% seen only once; the top ten take around 1.1%. This CDR3 spans 11 amino acids. Germline CDR1 LNHDA, CDR2 SQIVND (reference sequence). V lost 7 bases and J lost 8, with 11 bases in between.

The chain combines TRBV19 with TRBJ1-2, with D unclear. This receptor was taken from a man aged 25-45 years who had recovered from COVID-19. The sample was PBMCs or T cells enriched from blood (not recorded which). In DNA form, the CDR3 reads TGTGCCAGTACCGACTATGGCGGCTACACCTTC. Protein sequence: CASTDYGGYTF.